This note documents a single T cell receptor beta chain sequence. Its antigen remains unidentified. The data stem from a study of identical twins. General observations from the study: For cord blood, abundant beta clonotypes had fewer insertions, unlike memory repertoires, which showed none. In zero-insertion analyses, partial confounding could arise from invariant MAIT and iNKT cells.

Germline lookup yields CDR1 SQVTM and CDR2 ANQGSEA. The CDR3 loop spans 16 amino acids. The V segment lost 3 bases and the J segment 4 bases; nucleotides outside the gene matches: 7. TCRdb called the 5' RACE reads again in MiXCR, with one record for every CDR3 protein. The profile shows hundreds of thousands of distinct CDR3 sequences, 10% to 15% of them singletons. The same data also contributed to another study, on yellow fever vaccine responses in identical twins. That study reports: Twins reportedly appeared to share part of their vaccine T cell response while keeping part individual.

The chain links TRBV29-1 to TRBJ2-3; 13 bases are a match to TRBD2. Sequenced material: CD8+ T cells sorted from blood. The receptor was derived from a woman aged 18-30 years in good health. CDR3 coding DNA: TGCAGCGTTGACCCAGGACTAGCGGGAGTTGCAGATACGCAGTATTTT. Encoded protein: CSVDPGLAGVADTQYF.